This TCR beta chain is from a study of post-analysis software for immune sequencing data. Study-wide context: Progressive-relapsing, secondary progressive and relapsing-remitting multiple sclerosis were among the disease courses included. Overall study results and limits: About five TRBV segments appeared more often in patients than in controls, and TRBV5-6, TRBV5-1 and TRBV20-1 were among these.

The CDR3 has 16 amino acids. Per the germline V gene, CDR1 is SGHVS and CDR2 is FNYEAQ. With 6 bases clipped from V and 8 bases from J, the junction kept 13 bases outside the gene matches. Worth noting for this clonotype: Its antigen remains unidentified.

Presence of unique molecular identifiers characterized the TCR beta cDNA libraries. Between about 0.9 and 11 million T cells gave rise to around 500,000 cDNA molecules. MiXCR was run by TCRdb on the PCR reads, yielding one entry per CDR3 protein. The sample yields approximately 730,000 distinct CDR3 sequences, just over 45% seen once. The sample comprised blood. This TCR came from a girl aged 5-17 years with multiple sclerosis. The chain couples TRBV7-6 to TRBJ2-1; 10 bases align to TRBD1. This chain's CDR3 is CASRKDRGQGNHEQFF. CDR3 in DNA: TGTGCCAGCAGGAAAGACAGGGGGCAAGGCAATCATGAGCAGTTCTTC.